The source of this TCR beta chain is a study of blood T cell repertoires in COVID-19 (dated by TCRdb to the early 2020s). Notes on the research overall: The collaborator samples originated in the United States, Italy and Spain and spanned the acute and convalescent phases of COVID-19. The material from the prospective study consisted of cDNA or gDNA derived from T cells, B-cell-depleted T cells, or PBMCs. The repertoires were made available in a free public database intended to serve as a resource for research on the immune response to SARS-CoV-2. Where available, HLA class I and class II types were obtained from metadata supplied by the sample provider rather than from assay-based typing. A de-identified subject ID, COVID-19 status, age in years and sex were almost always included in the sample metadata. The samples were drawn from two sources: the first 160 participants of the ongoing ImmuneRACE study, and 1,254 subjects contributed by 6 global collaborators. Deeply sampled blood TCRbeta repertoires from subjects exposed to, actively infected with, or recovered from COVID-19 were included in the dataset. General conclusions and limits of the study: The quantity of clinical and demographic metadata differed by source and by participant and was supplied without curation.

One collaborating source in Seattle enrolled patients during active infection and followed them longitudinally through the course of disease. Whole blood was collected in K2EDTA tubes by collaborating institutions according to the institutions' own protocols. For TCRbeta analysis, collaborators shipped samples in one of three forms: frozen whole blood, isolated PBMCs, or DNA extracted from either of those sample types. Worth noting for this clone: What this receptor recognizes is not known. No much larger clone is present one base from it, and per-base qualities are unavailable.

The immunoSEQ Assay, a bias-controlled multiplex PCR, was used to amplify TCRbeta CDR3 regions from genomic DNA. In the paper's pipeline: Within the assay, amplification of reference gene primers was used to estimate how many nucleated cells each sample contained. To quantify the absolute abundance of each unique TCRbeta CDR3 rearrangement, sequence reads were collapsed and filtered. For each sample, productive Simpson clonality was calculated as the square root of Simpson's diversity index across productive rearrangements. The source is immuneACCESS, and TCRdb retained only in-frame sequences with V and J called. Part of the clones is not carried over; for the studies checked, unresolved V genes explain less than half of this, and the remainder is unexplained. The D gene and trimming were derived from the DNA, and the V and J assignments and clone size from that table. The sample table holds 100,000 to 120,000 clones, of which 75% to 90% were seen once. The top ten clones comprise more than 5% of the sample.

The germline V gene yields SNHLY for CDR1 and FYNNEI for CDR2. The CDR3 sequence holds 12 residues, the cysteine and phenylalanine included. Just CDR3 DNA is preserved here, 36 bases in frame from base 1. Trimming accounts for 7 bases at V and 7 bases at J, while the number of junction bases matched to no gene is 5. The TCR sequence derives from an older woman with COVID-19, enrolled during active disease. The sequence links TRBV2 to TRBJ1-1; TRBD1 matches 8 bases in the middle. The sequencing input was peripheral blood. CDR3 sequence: CASTWTGHEAFF. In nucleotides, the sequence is TGTGCCAGCACCTGGACAGGGCATGAAGCTTTCTTT.